The 27 T cell receptor beta chains given below trace back to one sample, sequenced in a study of CD8 T cells in Susac syndrome. Random hexamers were used to reverse transcribe about 0.5 to 1 ug of RNA. Via MiXCR, TCRdb re-called the immunoSEQ multiplex PCR reads, giving one row per CDR3 protein. The sample lists about 440,000 distinct CDR3 sequences, more than 70% seen once, with under 0.15% in the top ten. Sequenced sample: CD8+ T cells from PBMCs. The source of these receptors is a human donor with multiple sclerosis.

This clonotype has just one count. The V call is TRBV7-8, the J call TRBJ2-7; a possible D gene is TRBD2 (6 bases). V was cut by 4 bases and J by 2 bases, with 9 bases left in between. The germline CDR1 and CDR2 sequences are SGHVS and FQNEAQ. The CDR3 covers 13 residues. DNA of the CDR3: TGTGCCAGCAGCTGGGACTTAGCCTACGAGCAGTACTTC. Protein: CASSWDLAYEQYF.

This clonotype was seen a few times. The rearrangement uses TRBV27 and TRBJ1-4; D call uncertain. Trimming left V 5 bases short and J 5 bases short, with 9 bases between. The CDR3 length is 13 residues. The germline V gene has CDR1 MNHEY and CDR2 SMNVEV (reference sequence). Written as DNA, the CDR3 is TGTGCCAGCAGTCTTGTATTGAATGAAAAACTGTTTTTT. As protein: CASSLVLNEKLFF.

The chain has TRBV12-3 or TRBV12-4 and TRBJ1-1; no reliable D call. V was cut by 3 bases and J by 3 bases, with 11 bases left in between. This CDR3 contains 14 residues. The DNA for the CDR3 is TGTGCCAGCAGTTTGATGATGGGGTACACTGAAGCTTTCTTT. This sequence encodes CASSLMMGYTEAFF.

The genes are TRBV7-9 and TRBJ2-1; TRBD1 might be the D (6 bases). The germline CDR1 and CDR2 sequences are SEHNR and FQNEAQ (reference sequence). Trimming took 1 base from V and 2 from J, leaving 15 bases between them. The CDR3 contains 17 residues. CDR3 in amino acids: CASSLEVYRDTYNEQFF. For the CDR3, the DNA is TGTGCCAGCAGCTTAGAAGTTTACAGGGACACCTACAATGAGCAGTTCTTC.

This clonotype was observed a handful of times. The chain carries TRBV3-1 and TRBJ2-7, with D possibly being TRBD2 (6 bases). Trimming removed 0 bases at V and 5 bases at J, with 11 bases between. Germline-derived CDR1 and CDR2 are LGHDT and YNNKEL (reference sequence). The CDR3 has 14 amino acids. DNA for the CDR3: TGTGCCAGCAGCCAAGAGGGGGGACCCCACGAGCAGTACTTC. The encoded protein is CASSQEGGPHEQYF.

V is TRBV12-3 or TRBV12-4 and J is TRBJ2-1, with D perhaps TRBD2 (5 bases). V gave up 8 bases and J gave up 9 bases, with 17 bases separating them. The CDR3 consists of 13 residues. CDR3 DNA: TGTGCCAGCTCCCAGCCCGGGGATGGTGAGCAGTTCTTC. Translated, it gives CASSQPGDGEQFF.

The rearrangement joins TRBV4-2 to TRBJ2-4; 9 bases line up with TRBD2. The CDR3 is made up of 16 amino acids. V lost 1 base, J lost 5 bases, and 6 bases stayed unmatched. The germline V gene encodes CDR1 LGHNA and CDR2 YNFKEQ. CDR3 nucleotides: TGTGCCAGCAGCCAAGGTCTAGCGGGAATCGAAAACATTCAGTACTTC. This gives the protein CASSQGLAGIENIQYF.

The V gene is TRBV19, the J gene TRBJ1-1; D is undetermined. Germline CDR1 and CDR2: LNHDA and SQIVND (reference sequence). V lost 9 bases and J 1 base, leaving 18 bases between the germline ends. This CDR3 has 15 residues. The CDR3 protein is CASLGSPYSNTEAFF. The CDR3 bases are TGTGCCAGCCTCGGGAGTCCTTACTCGAACACTGAAGCTTTCTTT. Together with reference TRBV19 and TRBJ1-1, the CDR3 gives the full variable domain: DGGITQSPKYLFRKEGQNVTLSCEQNLNHDAMYWYRQDPGQGLRLIYYSQIVNDFQKGDIAEGYSVSREKKESFPLTVTSAQKNPTAFYLCASLGSPYSNTEAFFGQGTRLTVV.

This clonotype was detected a few times. The chain combines TRBV27 with TRBJ1-2; D perhaps matches TRBD1 (5 bases). From germline, CDR1 is MNHEY and CDR2 SMNVEV (reference sequence). V lost 7 bases and J lost 4, with 13 bases in between. The CDR3 length is 13 residues. The CDR3 sequence is CASTPGGSYGYTF. CDR3 nucleotides: TGTGCCAGCACCCCGGGGGGTAGCTATGGCTACACCTTC.

This rearrangement joins TRBV5-1 to TRBJ1-4; the D is unclear. The CDR3 consists of 14 residues. V dropped 0 bases and J dropped 5 bases, with 8 bases sitting between them. CDR1 is SGHRS, CDR2 YFSETQ, per germline. In nucleotides, the CDR3 is TGCGCCAGCAGCTTGGGGACGGAAAATGAAAAACTGTTTTTT. Its translation: CASSLGTENEKLFF.

The genes are TRBV29-1 and TRBJ1-2; 10 nucleotides line up with TRBD1. This CDR3 is 16 amino acids long. Germline CDR1 reads SQVTM; CDR2 reads ANQGSEA. The V gene end was trimmed by 4 bases and the J gene end by 5 bases; junction bases not matched to a gene: 13. The CDR3 DNA is TGCAGCGTTGGAGGACAGGGGGACCATCGGGGGTATGGCTACACCTTC. Its protein product is CSVGGQGDHRGYGYTF. The whole variable domain, filled in from reference TRBV29-1 and TRBJ1-2, reads SAVISQKPSRDICQRGTSLTIQCQVDSQVTMMFWYRQQPGQSLTLIATANQGSEATYESGFVIDKFPISRPNLTFSTLTVSNMSPEDSSIYLCSVGGQGDHRGYGYTFGSGTRLTVV.

The chain is built from TRBV27 and TRBJ2-7; 8 nucleotides align to TRBD2. Germline V CDR1 and CDR2: MNHEY, SMNVEV (reference sequence). The length of the CDR3 is 14 residues. V was clipped by 5 bases and J by 3 bases; unmatched bases: 6. The CDR3: CASSRGGRGYEQYF. CDR3 coding DNA: TGTGCCAGCAGTCGGGGGGGAAGGGGCTACGAGCAGTACTTC.

The chain joins TRBV20-1 to TRBJ2-3; either TRBD1 or TRBD2 may fit D (5 bases each). The V gene lost 3 bases and the J gene lost 0 bases, with 16 bases spanning the gap. The CDR3 runs to 16 residues. Germline V lookup: CDR1 DFQATT, CDR2 SNEGSKA (reference sequence). The CDR3 sequence: CSASEWDDASTDTQYF. The CDR3 DNA reads TGCAGTGCTAGTGAGTGGGACGACGCTAGCACAGATACGCAGTATTTT.

Details on this clonotype: A clone one base away is much larger, so this may be a read error. J is TRBJ2-3 and V is TRBV7-3, with unresolved D. V lost 5 bases to trimming and J lost 4 bases, with 10 bases between them. Germline lookup yields CDR1 SGHTA and CDR2 FQGTGA. The CDR3 runs 13 residues. The CDR3 coding sequence is TGTGCCAGCAGCCTCGTGGGCGCAGATACGCAGTATTTT. This translates into CASSLVGADTQYF.

This clonotype was picked up one time. The CDR3 sequence is CASSYSTVAEQYF. In nucleotides, the CDR3 is TGTGCCAGCAGTTACTCGACGGTTGCCGAGCAGTACTTC. This chain joins TRBV6-5 and TRBJ2-7; no definite D call. The CDR3 covers 13 residues. Germline-derived CDR1 and CDR2 are MNHEY and SVGAGI. V lost 0 bases and J lost 6, with 9 bases in between.

The chain joins TRBV6-1 to TRBJ1-3, with unresolved D. This CDR3 has 14 residues. The V end was cut by 1 base, the J end by 8 bases, with 12 bases between. Germline CDR1 and CDR2: MNHNS and SASEGT. DNA for the CDR3: TGTGCCAGCAGTGAAGGGAGGGTTTTGGACACCATATATTTT. Its translation is CASSEGRVLDTIYF.

The CDR3: CSSSGDGYTF. The CDR3, as DNA: TGCAGCTCATCAGGGGATGGCTACACCTTC. The genes are TRBV20-1 and TRBJ1-2, with a possible D match to TRBD1 (6 bases). There are 10 residues in the CDR3. Per germline, CDR1 DFQATT and CDR2 SNEGSKA (reference sequence).

V and J are TRBV2 and TRBJ1-1; TRBD1 matches at 7 bases. There are 13 residues in the CDR3. Germline loops: CDR1 SNHLY, CDR2 FYNNEI. J was trimmed by 4 bases and V by 9 bases; bases with no gene match: 8. The CDR3: CARPLQGTTEAFF. DNA of the CDR3: TGTGCCAGGCCTTTACAGGGGACCACTGAAGCTTTCTTT.

The chain employs TRBV7-2 and TRBJ2-1; D call uncertain. The CDR3 is 13 residues long. Trimming pared 1 base from V and 8 bases from J, leaving 9 bases between. CDR1 is SGHTA, CDR2 FQGNSA, per germline. The CDR3 coding sequence is TGTGCCAGCAGCTTAGTCGCCAGCGATGAGCAGTTCTTC. As protein: CASSLVASDEQFF.

V is TRBV28 and J is TRBJ2-5; TRBD2 matches at 8 bases. V gave up 4 bases and J gave up 0 bases; unmatched junction bases: 1. The germline gives CDR1 MDHEN, CDR2 SYDVKM. This CDR3 has 14 amino acids. CDR3 DNA sequence: TGTGCCAGCAGTTCGACTAGCGACCAAGAGACCCAGTACTTC. Its translation is CASSSTSDQETQYF.

The chain joins TRBV2 to TRBJ2-7; 14 positions agree with TRBD2. J lost 4 bases, V lost 3 bases, and 2 bases had no gene match. The CDR3 runs 15 residues. Per the germline V gene, CDR1 is SNHLY and CDR2 is FYNNEI. The CDR3 sequence: CASSDRLAGGYEQYF. CDR3 DNA sequence: TGTGCCAGCAGTGATAGACTAGCGGGGGGGTACGAGCAGTACTTC. Complete variable domain (other parts from reference TRBV2 and TRBJ2-7): EPEVTQTPSHQVTQMGQEVILRCVPISNHLYFYWYRQILGQKVEFLVSFYNNEISEKSEIFDDQFSVERPDGSNFTLKIRSTKLEDSAMYFCASSDRLAGGYEQYFGPGTRLTVT.

The chain joins TRBV3-1 to TRBJ1-1, with D unclear. V lost 3 bases to trimming and J lost 6 bases, with 8 bases between them. Germline values: CDR1 LGHDT, CDR2 YNNKEL (reference sequence). The CDR3 is made up of 12 amino acids. As DNA, the CDR3 is TGTGCCAGCAGCCATAGTAACGCTGAAGCTTTCTTT. This encodes CASSHSNAEAFF.

This chain links TRBV30 with TRBJ2-7, with 7 nucleotides matching TRBD1. The CDR3 length is 15 residues. J gave up 0 bases and V 0 bases, and 5 bases lay outside the gene matches. The germline V gene encodes CDR1 GTSNPN and CDR2 SVGIG (reference sequence). The CDR3: CAWSVGGRSSYEQYF. The CDR3 DNA is TGTGCCTGGAGTGTAGGGGGCCGTAGCTCCTACGAGCAGTACTTC.

In nucleotides, the CDR3 is TGCGCCAGCAGCCATCCGGGACAGGGCGACTATGGCTACACCTTC. It yields the protein CASSHPGQGDYGYTF. This chain links TRBV4-1 with TRBJ1-2; 9 bases align to TRBD1. The CDR3 contains 15 residues. CDR1 is MGHRA and CDR2 is YSYEKL in the germline V gene. V shed 3 bases and J 3 bases; nucleotides not matched to a gene: 5.

CDR3: CASSQLALREGTQYF. The CDR3 coding sequence is TGCGCCAGCAGCCAACTAGCCTTAAGGGAAGGGACCCAGTACTTC. V gene TRBV4-1 combines with J gene TRBJ2-5; D is perhaps TRBD2 (5 bases). The germline V gene has CDR1 MGHRA and CDR2 YSYEKL. V lost 2 bases and J lost 7, with 17 bases in between. The CDR3 consists of 15 residues.

The chain carries TRBV4-1 and TRBJ2-7; D is uncertain. This CDR3 is 13 amino acids long. V gave up 0 bases and J gave up 2 bases, with 5 bases separating them. Germline V lookup: CDR1 MGHRA, CDR2 YSYEKL. In nucleotides, the CDR3 is TGCGCCAGCAGCCAAGAGAGGACCTACGAGCAGTACTTC. It is translated as CASSQERTYEQYF.

The V and J genes are TRBV20-1 and TRBJ1-1; D gene uncertain. Trimming shortened V by 1 base and J by 1 base, and 4 bases separated the two germline ends. CDR1 is DFQATT and CDR2 is SNEGSKA in the germline V gene (reference sequence). This CDR3 comprises 12 residues. DNA for the CDR3: TGCAGTGCTAGAGCGGGGAACACTGAAGCTTTCTTT. It specifies CSARAGNTEAFF.